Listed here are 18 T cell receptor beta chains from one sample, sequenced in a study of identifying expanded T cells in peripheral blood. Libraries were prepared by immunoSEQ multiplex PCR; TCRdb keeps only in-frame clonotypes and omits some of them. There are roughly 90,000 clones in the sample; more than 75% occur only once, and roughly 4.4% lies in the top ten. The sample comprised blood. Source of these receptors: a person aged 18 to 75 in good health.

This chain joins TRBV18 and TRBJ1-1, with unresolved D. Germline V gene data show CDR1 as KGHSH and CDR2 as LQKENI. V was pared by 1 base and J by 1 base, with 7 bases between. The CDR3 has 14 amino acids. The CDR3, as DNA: TGTGCCAGCTCACCACGAACGACGAACACTGAAGCTTTCTTT. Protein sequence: CASSPRTTNTEAFF.

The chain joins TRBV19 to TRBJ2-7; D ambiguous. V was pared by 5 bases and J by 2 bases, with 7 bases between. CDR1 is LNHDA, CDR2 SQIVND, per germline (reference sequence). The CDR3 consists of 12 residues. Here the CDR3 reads CASSGKAYEQYF. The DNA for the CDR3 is TGTGCCAGTAGTGGCAAAGCCTACGAGCAGTACTTC.

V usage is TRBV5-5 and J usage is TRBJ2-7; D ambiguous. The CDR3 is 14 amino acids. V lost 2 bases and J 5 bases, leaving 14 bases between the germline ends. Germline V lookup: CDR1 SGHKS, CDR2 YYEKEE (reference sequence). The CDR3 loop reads CASSFVGSPDEQYF. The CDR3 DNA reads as TGTGCCAGCAGCTTTGTAGGGTCGCCGGACGAGCAGTACTTC.

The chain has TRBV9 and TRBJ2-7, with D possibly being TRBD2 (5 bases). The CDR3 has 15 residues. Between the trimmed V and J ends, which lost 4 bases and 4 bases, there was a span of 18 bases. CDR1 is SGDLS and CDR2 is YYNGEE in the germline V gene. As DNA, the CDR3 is TGTGCCAGCAGCCCGGGGTTTCCCTCAAATTACGAGCAGTACTTC. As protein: CASSPGFPSNYEQYF.

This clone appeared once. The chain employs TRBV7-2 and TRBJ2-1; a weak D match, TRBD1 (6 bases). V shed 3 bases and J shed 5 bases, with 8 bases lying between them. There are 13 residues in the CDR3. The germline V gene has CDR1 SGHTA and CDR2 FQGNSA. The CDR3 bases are TGTGCCAGCAGCTTGGACAGCAACAATGAGCAGTTCTTC. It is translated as CASSLDSNNEQFF.

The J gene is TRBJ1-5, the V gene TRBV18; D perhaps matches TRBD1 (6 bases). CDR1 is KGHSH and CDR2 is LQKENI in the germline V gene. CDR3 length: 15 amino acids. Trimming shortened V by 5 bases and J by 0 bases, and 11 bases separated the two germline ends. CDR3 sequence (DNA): TGTGCCAGCTCAGCGACAGGAAATAGCAATCAGCCCCAGCATTTT. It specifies CASSATGNSNQPQHF.

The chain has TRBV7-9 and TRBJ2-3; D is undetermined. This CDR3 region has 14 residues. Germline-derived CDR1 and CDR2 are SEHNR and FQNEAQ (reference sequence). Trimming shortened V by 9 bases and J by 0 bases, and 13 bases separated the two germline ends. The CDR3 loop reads CASQAGTSTDTQYF. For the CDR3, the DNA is TGTGCCAGTCAGGCAGGCACTAGCACAGATACGCAGTATTTT.

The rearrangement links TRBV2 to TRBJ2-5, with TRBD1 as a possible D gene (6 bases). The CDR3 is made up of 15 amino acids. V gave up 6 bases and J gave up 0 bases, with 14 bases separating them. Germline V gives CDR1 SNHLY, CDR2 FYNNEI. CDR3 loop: CASRRQAYYQETQYF. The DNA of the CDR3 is TGTGCCAGCAGAAGACAGGCATACTACCAAGAGACCCAGTACTTC. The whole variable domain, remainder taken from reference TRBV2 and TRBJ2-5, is EPEVTQTPSHQVTQMGQEVILRCVPISNHLYFYWYRQILGQKVEFLVSFYNNEISEKSEIFDDQFSVERPDGSNFTLKIRSTKLEDSAMYFCASRRQAYYQETQYFGPGTRLLVL.

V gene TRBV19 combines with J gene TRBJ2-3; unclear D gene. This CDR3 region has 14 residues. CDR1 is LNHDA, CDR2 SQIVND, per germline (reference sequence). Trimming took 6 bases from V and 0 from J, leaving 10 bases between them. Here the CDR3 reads CASSGISSTDTQYF. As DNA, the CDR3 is TGTGCCAGTAGCGGAATTTCTAGCACAGATACGCAGTATTTT.

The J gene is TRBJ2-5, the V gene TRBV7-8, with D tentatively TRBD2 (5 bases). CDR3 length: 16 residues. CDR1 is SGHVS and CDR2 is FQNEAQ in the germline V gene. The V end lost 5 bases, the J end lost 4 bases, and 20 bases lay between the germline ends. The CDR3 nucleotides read TGTGCCAGCAGCCCTTACTCTGCCGGGCGGGTAGAGACCCAGTACTTC. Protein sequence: CASSPYSAGRVETQYF.

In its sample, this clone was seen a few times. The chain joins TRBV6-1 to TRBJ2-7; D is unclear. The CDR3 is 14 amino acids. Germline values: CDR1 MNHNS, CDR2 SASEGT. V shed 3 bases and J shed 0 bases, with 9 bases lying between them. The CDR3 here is CASSESQSSYEQYF. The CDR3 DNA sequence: TGTGCCAGCAGTGAGAGCCAGAGCTCCTACGAGCAGTACTTC.

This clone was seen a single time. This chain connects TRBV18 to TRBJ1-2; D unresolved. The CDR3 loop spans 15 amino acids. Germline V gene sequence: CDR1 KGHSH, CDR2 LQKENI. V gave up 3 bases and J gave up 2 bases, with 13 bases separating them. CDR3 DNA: TGTGCCAGCTCACCCGCACCTACTATCAACTATGGCTACACCTTC. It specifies CASSPAPTINYGYTF.

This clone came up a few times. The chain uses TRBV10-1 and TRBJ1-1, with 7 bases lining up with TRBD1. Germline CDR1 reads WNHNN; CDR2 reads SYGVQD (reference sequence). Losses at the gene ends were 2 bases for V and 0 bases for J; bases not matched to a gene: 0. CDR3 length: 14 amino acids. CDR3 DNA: TGCGCCAGCAGTGAGGGGACAGTGAACACTGAAGCTTTCTTT. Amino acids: CASSEGTVNTEAFF.

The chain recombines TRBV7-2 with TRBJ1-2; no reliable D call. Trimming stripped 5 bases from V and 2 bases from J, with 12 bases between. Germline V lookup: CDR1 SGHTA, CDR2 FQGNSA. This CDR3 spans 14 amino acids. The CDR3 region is CASSRQRENYGYTF. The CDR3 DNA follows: TGTGCCAGCAGCCGACAAAGGGAGAACTATGGCTACACCTTC.

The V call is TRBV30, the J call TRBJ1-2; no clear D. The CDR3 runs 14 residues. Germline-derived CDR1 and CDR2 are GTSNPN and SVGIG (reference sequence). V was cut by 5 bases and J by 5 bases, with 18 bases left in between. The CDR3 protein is CAWYQPGRLYGYTF. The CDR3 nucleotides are TGTGCCTGGTACCAGCCGGGGAGATTGTATGGCTACACCTTC. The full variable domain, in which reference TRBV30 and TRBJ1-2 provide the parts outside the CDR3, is SQTIHQWPATLVQPVGSPLSLECTVEGTSNPNLYWYRQAAGRGLQLLFYSVGIGQISSEVPQNLSASRPQDRQFILSSKKLLLSDSGFYLCAWYQPGRLYGYTFGSGTRLTVV.

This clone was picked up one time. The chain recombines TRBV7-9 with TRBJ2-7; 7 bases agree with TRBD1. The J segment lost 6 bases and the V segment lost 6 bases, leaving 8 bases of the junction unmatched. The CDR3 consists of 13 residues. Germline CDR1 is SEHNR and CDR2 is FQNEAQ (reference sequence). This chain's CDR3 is CASRGRQGSEQYF. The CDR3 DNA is TGTGCCAGCAGGGGTAGACAGGGAAGCGAGCAGTACTTC.

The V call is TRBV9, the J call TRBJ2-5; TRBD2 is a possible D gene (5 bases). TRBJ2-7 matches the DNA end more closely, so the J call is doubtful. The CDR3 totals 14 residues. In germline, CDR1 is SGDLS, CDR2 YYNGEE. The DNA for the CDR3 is TGTGCCAGCAGCGTACAGTCTAGAGGAGGCGAGCAGTACTTC. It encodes CASSVQSRGGEQYF.

CDR3 protein: CASSLTLGPVQETQYF. The CDR3 DNA is TGTGCCAGCAGCTTGACCCTCGGGCCAGTACAGGAGACCCAGTACTTC. This rearrangement joins TRBV7-8 to TRBJ2-5, with D hard to call. The germline gives CDR1 SGHVS, CDR2 FQNEAQ. V lost 3 bases, J lost 5 bases, and 19 bases lay in between. The CDR3 consists of 16 residues.